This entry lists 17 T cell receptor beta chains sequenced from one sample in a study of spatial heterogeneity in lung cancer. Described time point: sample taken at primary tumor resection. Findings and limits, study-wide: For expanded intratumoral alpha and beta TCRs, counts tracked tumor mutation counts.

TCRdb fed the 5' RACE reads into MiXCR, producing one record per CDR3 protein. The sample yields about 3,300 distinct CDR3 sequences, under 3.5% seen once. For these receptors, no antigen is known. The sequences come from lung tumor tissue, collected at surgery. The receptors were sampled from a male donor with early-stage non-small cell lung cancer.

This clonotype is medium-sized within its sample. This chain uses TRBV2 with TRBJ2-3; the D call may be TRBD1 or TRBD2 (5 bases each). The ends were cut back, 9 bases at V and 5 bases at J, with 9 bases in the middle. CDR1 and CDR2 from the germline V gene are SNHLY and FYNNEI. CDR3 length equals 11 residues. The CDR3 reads CARGDGDTQYF. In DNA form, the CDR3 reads TGTGCCAGGGGGGACGGAGATACGCAGTATTTT.

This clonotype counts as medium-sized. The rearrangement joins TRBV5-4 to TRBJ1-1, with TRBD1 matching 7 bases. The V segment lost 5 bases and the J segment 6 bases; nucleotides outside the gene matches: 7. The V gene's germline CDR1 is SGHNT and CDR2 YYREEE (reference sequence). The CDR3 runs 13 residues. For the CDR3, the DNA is TGTGCCAGCAGTCGCGGGACAGACCCTGAAGCTTTCTTT. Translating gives CASSRGTDPEAFF.

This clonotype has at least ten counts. The chain's CDR3 is CASSTDHGYTF. The CDR3 DNA follows: TGTGCCAGCAGTACGGACCATGGCTACACCTTC. V is TRBV27 and J is TRBJ1-2; D unclear. V was cut by 5 bases and J by 6 bases, with 7 bases left in between. The germline gives CDR1 MNHEY, CDR2 SMNVEV (reference sequence). The CDR3 runs 11 residues.

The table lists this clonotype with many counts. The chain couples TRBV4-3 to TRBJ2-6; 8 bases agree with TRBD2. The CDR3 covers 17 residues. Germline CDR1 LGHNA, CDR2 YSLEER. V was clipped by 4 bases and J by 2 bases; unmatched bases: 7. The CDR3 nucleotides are TGCGCCAGCAGCCCCACCGGGGGGGGGACTGGGGCCAACGTCCTGACTTTC. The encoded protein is CASSPTGGGTGANVLTF.

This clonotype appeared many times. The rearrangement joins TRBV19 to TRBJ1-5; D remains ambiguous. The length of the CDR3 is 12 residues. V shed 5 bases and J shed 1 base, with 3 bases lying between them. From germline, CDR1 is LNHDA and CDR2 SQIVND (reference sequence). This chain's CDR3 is CASSGSNQPQHF. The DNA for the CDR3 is TGTGCCAGTAGTGGAAGCAATCAGCCCCAGCATTTT.

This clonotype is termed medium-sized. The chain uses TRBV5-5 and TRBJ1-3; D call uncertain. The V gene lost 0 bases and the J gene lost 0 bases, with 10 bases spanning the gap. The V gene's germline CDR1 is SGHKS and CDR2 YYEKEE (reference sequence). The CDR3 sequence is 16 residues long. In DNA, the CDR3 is TGTGCCAGCAGCTTGGAAGAGGTCCTCTCTGGAAACACCATATATTTT. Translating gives CASSLEEVLSGNTIYF.

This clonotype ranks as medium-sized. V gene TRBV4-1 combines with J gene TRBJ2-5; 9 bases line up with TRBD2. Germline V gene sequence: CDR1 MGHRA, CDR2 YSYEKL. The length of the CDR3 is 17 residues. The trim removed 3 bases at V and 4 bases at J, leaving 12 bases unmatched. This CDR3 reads CASSHTLGRGGRETQYF. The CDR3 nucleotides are TGCGCCAGCAGCCACACCCTTGGGCGGGGGGGCAGAGAGACCCAGTACTTC.

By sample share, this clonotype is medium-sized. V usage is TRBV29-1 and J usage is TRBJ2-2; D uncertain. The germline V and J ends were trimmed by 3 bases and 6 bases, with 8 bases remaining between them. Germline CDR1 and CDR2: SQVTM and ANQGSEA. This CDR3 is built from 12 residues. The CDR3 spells CSVEENPGELFF. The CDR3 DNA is TGCAGCGTTGAGGAGAATCCCGGGGAGCTGTTTTTT.

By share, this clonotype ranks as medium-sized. DNA for the CDR3: TGTGCCAGCAGCTTAGATTCGGGGAATTCCTACAATGAGCAGTTCTTC. This translates into CASSLDSGNSYNEQFF. This chain connects TRBV11-3 to TRBJ2-1; D perhaps matches TRBD2 (5 bases). CDR3 size: 16 residues. Trimming stripped 0 bases from V and 1 base from J, with 10 bases between. The germline V gene encodes CDR1 SGHNT and CDR2 YENEEA.

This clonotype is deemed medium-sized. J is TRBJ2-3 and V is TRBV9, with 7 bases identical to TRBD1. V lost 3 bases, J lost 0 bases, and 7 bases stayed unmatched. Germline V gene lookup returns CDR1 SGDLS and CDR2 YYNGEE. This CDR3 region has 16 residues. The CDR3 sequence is CASSAGTALSTDTQYF. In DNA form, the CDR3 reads TGTGCCAGCAGCGCCGGGACAGCTCTAAGCACAGATACGCAGTATTTT. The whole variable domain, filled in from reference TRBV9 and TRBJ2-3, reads DSGVTQTPKHLITATGQRVTLRCSPRSGDLSVYWYQQSLDQGLQFLIQYYNGEERAKGNILERFSAQQFPDLHSELNLSSLELGDSALYFCASSAGTALSTDTQYFGPGTRLTVL.

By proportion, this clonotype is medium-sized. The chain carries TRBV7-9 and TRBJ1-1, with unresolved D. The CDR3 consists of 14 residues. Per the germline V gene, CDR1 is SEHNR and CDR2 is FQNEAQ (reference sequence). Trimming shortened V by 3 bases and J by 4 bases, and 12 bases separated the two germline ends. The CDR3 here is CASSLGYRATEAFF. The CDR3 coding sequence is TGTGCCAGCAGCTTGGGTTACCGGGCCACTGAAGCTTTCTTT.

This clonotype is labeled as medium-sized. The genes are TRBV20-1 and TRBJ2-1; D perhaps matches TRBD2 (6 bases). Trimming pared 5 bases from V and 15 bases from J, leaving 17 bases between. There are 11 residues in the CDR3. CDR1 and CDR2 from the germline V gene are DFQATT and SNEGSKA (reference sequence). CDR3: CSAGGGGSRFF. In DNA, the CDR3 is TGCAGTGCTGGAGGTGGGGGGTCGAGGTTCTTC.

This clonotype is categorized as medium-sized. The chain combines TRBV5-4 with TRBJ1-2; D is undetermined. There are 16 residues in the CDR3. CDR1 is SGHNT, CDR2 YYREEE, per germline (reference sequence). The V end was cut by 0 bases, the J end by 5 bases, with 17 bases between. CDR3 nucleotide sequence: TGTGCCAGCAGCTTGGACCCCTTCGGCCGTTTTTATGGCTACACCTTC. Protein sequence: CASSLDPFGRFYGYTF.

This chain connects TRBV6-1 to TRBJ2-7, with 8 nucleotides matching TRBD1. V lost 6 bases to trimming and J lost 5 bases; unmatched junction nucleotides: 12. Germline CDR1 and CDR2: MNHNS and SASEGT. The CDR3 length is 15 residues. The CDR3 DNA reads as TGTGCCAGCAGAGCAGGGGGCCGAGGGGGAGACGAGCAGTACTTC. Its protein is CASRAGGRGGDEQYF.

DNA of the CDR3: TGCAGTGCTAGAGAGGGACTAGCGGGGGGCACGAACACCGGGGAGCTGTTTTTT. Translation gives CSAREGLAGGTNTGELFF. The genes are TRBV20-1 and TRBJ2-2; 15 nucleotides align to TRBD2. Looked up from germline, CDR1 is DFQATT and CDR2 is SNEGSKA (reference sequence). The CDR3 has 18 residues. The V and J ends lost 0 bases and 0 bases, in that order; junction bases with no gene match: 2.

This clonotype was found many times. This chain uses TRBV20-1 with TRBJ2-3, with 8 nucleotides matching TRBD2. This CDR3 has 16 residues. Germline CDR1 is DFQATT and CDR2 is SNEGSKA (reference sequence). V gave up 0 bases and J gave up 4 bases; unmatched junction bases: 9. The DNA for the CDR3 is TGCAGTGCTAGAGATCAAGGAGCGGGGGTGCCAGATACGCAGTATTTT. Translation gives CSARDQGAGVPDTQYF.

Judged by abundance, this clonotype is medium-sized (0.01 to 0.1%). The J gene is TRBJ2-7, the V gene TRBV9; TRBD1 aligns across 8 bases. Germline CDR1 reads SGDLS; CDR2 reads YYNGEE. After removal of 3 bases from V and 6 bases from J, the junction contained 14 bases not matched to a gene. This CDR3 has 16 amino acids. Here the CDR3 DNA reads TGTGCCAGCAGCGACGAACCCCCGGGACAGGTTATCGAGCAGTACGTC. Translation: CASSDEPPGQVIEQYV.